This TCR beta chain came from a study of blood T cell repertoires in COVID-19. Study details: Samples representing acute and convalescent COVID-19 were sourced from the United States, Italy and Spain. Nucleic acid was either cDNA or gDNA, and it came from T cells, B-cell-depleted T cells, or PBMCs.

CDR3 length: 13 residues. The V end was cut by 7 bases, the J end by 5 bases, with 12 bases between. From germline, CDR1 is ENHRY and CDR2 SYGVKD. Per the original data handling: How many nucleated cells were present was estimated from reference gene primer amplification. The table came from immunoSEQ multiplex PCR; TCRdb's copy has only in-frame clones and leaves some out. For V, J and clone size, that table is used; D and trimming come from the DNA. The sample has under 400,000 clones, about 90% seen once. The table lists this clone with a count of one. Recruited during active infection, patients (from Seattle) were subsequently followed longitudinally.

This sequence joins TRBV10-3 and TRBJ1-5, with a weak D call TRBD1 (5 bases). Specimen: peripheral blood. The receptor was isolated from a woman in her 30s with COVID-19, enrolled during active disease. The CDR3 DNA follows: TGTGCCATCAAAGGGACTCTTGATCAGCCCCAGCATTTT. It is translated as CAIKGTLDQPQHF.